Below, one TCR beta chain is given with its context. The target antigen is unknown. The data were obtained in a study of T cells in Graves' hyperthyroidism and ophthalmopathy. Study observations and caveats: With a median lead of around 6.7 months before onset, the model predicted ophthalmopathy. A 13 V-J model separated ophthalmopathy from stable hyperthyroidism.

Germline loops: CDR1 SEHNR, CDR2 FQNEAQ (reference sequence). The V segment lost 6 bases and the J segment 0 bases; nucleotides outside the gene matches: 7. There are 15 residues in the CDR3. Using RNA transcripts as the source, TCR beta CDR3 regions were amplified. The HTBI set primed first-round TCR CDR3 RT-PCR. TCRdb independently ran MiXCR on the multiplex PCR reads; one entry per CDR3 protein. In the table there are some 510,000 distinct CDR3 sequences, about 20% of which are singletons. J is TRBJ1-1 and V is TRBV7-9, with 7 bases lining up with TRBD1. Input material: blood. This receptor was taken from a man aged 18 to 30 with Graves' hyperthyroidism. The CDR3 region is CASSRPGQLNTEAFF. CDR3 coding DNA: TGTGCCAGCAGTCGACCGGGACAGTTGAACACTGAAGCTTTCTTT.